This T cell receptor (beta chain) is from a study of OX40 agonist ivuxolimab in advanced cancers. Looking at the study overall: Antecedent anti-PD-1, anti-PD-L1 or anti-CTLA-4 therapy was permissible, with about 39% having received some. Whole-study results and caveats: Low normalized T-cell clonal expansion also characterized some of the nonresponders.

This clone was recorded once. Its antigen remains unknown. Method: immunoSEQ multiplex PCR; TCRdb's copy keeps in-frame clones and lacks some. The table records tens of thousands of clones, about four fifths of them present only once. Sampling times: baseline, cycle 4 day 1, cycle 7 day 1. Germline CDR1 reads KGHSH; CDR2 reads LQKENI. The V segment lost 5 bases and the J segment 4 bases; nucleotides outside the gene matches: 4. The length of the CDR3 is 13 residues. This material consisted of CD4+ or CD8+ T cells sorted from blood, taken in a trial of the OX40 agonist ivuxolimab. The receptor comes from an adult with an advanced solid tumor such as melanoma, head and neck, liver or kidney cancer. The gene calls are TRBV18 and TRBJ1-2, with 7 bases that match TRBD1. CDR3 loop: CASSSGQTYGYTF. The CDR3 DNA is TGTGCCAGCTCATCGGGACAGACCTATGGCTACACCTTC.